This record covers a single T cell receptor (beta chain). Its specificity is unknown. Selected positively for CCR7 and CD45RO-negative, naive CD8 cells excluded terminally differentiated effector memory CD45RA+ cells. The source of the sample is a study of shared clonotypes between healthy human individuals. Study-wide findings and caveats: Roughly 5% was the fraction of naive CD4 clonotypes found shared across four donors. Sequencing of the sorted subsets was shown by rarefaction to be incomplete despite large depth.

The sorted-subset replicate PCRs were given around 200 ng DNA, which is 25,000 to 35,000 T cell genomes. This table comes from immunoSEQ multiplex PCR, and its TCRdb copy is limited to in-frame clones, with some not included. There are around 2.1 million clones in the sample; 93% occur only once, and under 2% lies in the top ten. The CDR3 sequence is 18 residues long. Trimming cost V 5 bases and J 0 bases, with 20 bases left between them. The germline CDR1 and CDR2 sequences are MNHEY and SMNVEV (reference sequence). What was sequenced was naive CD8+ T cells from PBMCs. The clonotype comes from a man aged 18-30 years in good health. Some clones in this sample may be carry-over from other donors' samples. The chain uses TRBV27 and TRBJ2-4; either TRBD1 or TRBD2 may fit D (5 bases each). This CDR3 is CASSDRGPTTLAKNIQYF. The CDR3 DNA follows: TGTGCCAGCAGTGATAGGGGACCGACAACATTAGCCAAAAACATTCAGTACTTC.